These T cell receptor beta chains were read from a single sample in a study of blood T cells in healthy people across ages. TCRdb used MiXCR to reprocess the 5' RACE reads, holding one entry per CDR3 protein. The profile shows 700,000 to 950,000 distinct CDR3 sequences, 55% to 75% of them singletons. The material sequenced was blood. Every receptor here comes from a young man in good health. CDR3s include the opening cysteine and the closing phenylalanine or tryptophan. A D gene is named only where the DNA matches it firmly. Clone sizes are given selectively: once, few, many, or a class where the clone is expanded.

v_call: TRBV20-1
j_call: TRBJ2-1
d_call: TRBD2
clone_size: few
cdr3_nt: TGCAGTGCTAGACCCCGGGTAATAGCGGGCTACAATGAGCAGTTCTTC
cdr3_aa: CSARPRVIAGYNEQFF

v_call: TRBV7-8
j_call: TRBJ1-3
d_call: .
clone_size: .
cdr3_nt: TGTGCCAGCGGGGGGCACCTCGACGCTGGAAACACCATATATTTT
cdr3_aa: CASGGHLDAGNTIYF

v_call: TRBV6-6
j_call: TRBJ2-5
d_call: .
clone_size: .
cdr3_nt: TGTGCCGGCAGTGACCCCAGTCTACCCCCAGAGACCCAGTACTTC
cdr3_aa: CAGSDPSLPPETQYF

v_call: TRBV3-1
j_call: TRBJ2-7
d_call: .
clone_size: .
cdr3_nt: TGTGCCAGCAGCCAATCCCCGGGTCTAGGTTACGAGCAGTACTTC
cdr3_aa: CASSQSPGLGYEQYF

v_call: TRBV9
j_call: TRBJ2-3
d_call: .
clone_size: .
cdr3_nt: TGTGCCAGCAGCGCCCTCATCACAGATACGCAGTATTTT
cdr3_aa: CASSALITDTQYF

v_call: TRBV29-1
j_call: TRBJ2-7
d_call: .
clone_size: .
cdr3_nt: TGCAGCGTTGAAGGGGAACAGGCCCCCTACGAGCAGTACTTC
cdr3_aa: CSVEGEQAPYEQYF

v_call: TRBV29-1
j_call: TRBJ2-7
d_call: TRBD2
clone_size: few
cdr3_nt: TGCAGCGTTGTAGGGACTAACGCCTACGAGCAGTACTTC
cdr3_aa: CSVVGTNAYEQYF

v_call: TRBV4-3
j_call: TRBJ2-5
d_call: .
clone_size: few
cdr3_nt: TGCGCCAGCAGCCAAGTATTCGGGGCGGGAGAGACCCAGTACTTC
cdr3_aa: CASSQVFGAGETQYF

v_call: TRBV11-2
j_call: TRBJ1-1
d_call: .
clone_size: .
cdr3_nt: TGTGCCAGCAGCTTAGCGGTTGCCGAAGCTTTCTTT
cdr3_aa: CASSLAVAEAFF

v_call: TRBV7-2
j_call: TRBJ2-5
d_call: .
clone_size: few
cdr3_nt: TGTGCCAGCAGACAGGCGGAGACCCAGTACTTC
cdr3_aa: CASRQAETQYF

v_call: TRBV3-1
j_call: TRBJ2-3
d_call: TRBD2
clone_size: .
cdr3_nt: TGTGCCAGCAGCCGTCGGGCTAGCGGCGCAGATACGCAGTATTTT
cdr3_aa: CASSRRASGADTQYF

v_call: TRBV29-1
j_call: TRBJ2-3
d_call: .
clone_size: few
cdr3_nt: TGCAGCGTTGTTTTCTCTAGTCAAGATACGCAGTATTTT
cdr3_aa: CSVVFSSQDTQYF

v_call: TRBV28
j_call: TRBJ2-7
d_call: .
clone_size: few
cdr3_nt: TGTGCCAGCAGTCCCCTTTCGCGCGAGCAGTACTTC
cdr3_aa: CASSPLSREQYF

v_call: TRBV9
j_call: TRBJ2-1
d_call: .
clone_size: .
cdr3_nt: TGTGCCAGCAGCGTAAGTGAGGCCTCCTACAATGAGCAGTTCTTC
cdr3_aa: CASSVSEASYNEQFF

v_call: TRBV20-1
j_call: TRBJ2-1
d_call: TRBD2
clone_size: .
cdr3_nt: TGCAGTGCCCCCCCGTGGGAGGGCTTCTACAATGAGCAGTTCTTC
cdr3_aa: CSAPPWEGFYNEQFF

v_call: TRBV6-1
j_call: TRBJ2-3
d_call: .
clone_size: .
cdr3_nt: TGTGCCAGCAGTGAAGGCCTATCAGATACGCAGTATTTT
cdr3_aa: CASSEGLSDTQYF

v_call: TRBV9
j_call: TRBJ2-1
d_call: TRBD2
clone_size: .
cdr3_nt: TGTGCCAGCAGCGTAGACACTAGCGGGAGAAATGAGCAGTTCTTC
cdr3_aa: CASSVDTSGRNEQFF

v_call: TRBV7-2
j_call: TRBJ2-7
d_call: TRBD2
clone_size: .
cdr3_nt: TGTGCCAGCAGCTCGCCGCGGTCCCTAGCGGCTTACGAGCAGTACTTC
cdr3_aa: CASSSPRSLAAYEQYF

v_call: TRBV4-1
j_call: TRBJ1-1
d_call: TRBD1
clone_size: .
cdr3_nt: TGCGCCAGCAGCCAAGACGCAGGGGGACGTATGAACACTGAAGCTTTCTTT
cdr3_aa: CASSQDAGGRMNTEAFF

v_call: TRBV30
j_call: TRBJ1-6
d_call: .
clone_size: .
cdr3_nt: TGTGCCTGGGACCCCGGGGCCGAAAATTCACCCCTCCACTTT
cdr3_aa: CAWDPGAENSPLHF

v_call: TRBV12-3/TRBV12-4
j_call: TRBJ2-4
d_call: .
clone_size: .
cdr3_nt: TGTGCCAGCAGTTTCACAGGGAGAGCCAAAAACATTCAGTACTTC
cdr3_aa: CASSFTGRAKNIQYF

v_call: TRBV15
j_call: TRBJ2-7
d_call: TRBD2
clone_size: .
cdr3_nt: TGTGCCACCAGCAAATGGACTAGCAACTACGAGCAGTACTTC
cdr3_aa: CATSKWTSNYEQYF